This T cell receptor beta chain was sequenced in a study of OX40 agonist ivuxolimab in advanced cancers. Study at large: Patients were dosed intravenously with ivuxolimab at 0.01 to 10 mg/kg every 2 weeks.

Comment on this clone: Its matching antigen is unknown.

The CDR3 spans 15 residues. Only in-frame clones appear in the TCRdb table, and some are missing; sequencing was by immunoSEQ multiplex PCR. The table shows tens of thousands of clones, with around 85% occurring only once. Overall study findings and caveats: The antigens recognized by the expanded peripheral T cells, that is their antigen specificity, were not determined.

The V gene is TRBV21-1, the J gene TRBJ1-5; the D call TRBD1 from the table was never checked on the DNA. TRBV21-1 is reported as a pseudogene. Sample: CD4+ or CD8+ T cells sorted from blood, taken in a trial of the OX40 agonist ivuxolimab. This TCR derives from an adult with an advanced solid tumor such as melanoma, head and neck, liver or kidney cancer. The CDR3 sequence is CASSDRTGRNQPQHF. The CDR3 DNA is TGTGCCAGCAGCGACAGGACAGGCCGCAATCAGCCCCAGCATTTT.